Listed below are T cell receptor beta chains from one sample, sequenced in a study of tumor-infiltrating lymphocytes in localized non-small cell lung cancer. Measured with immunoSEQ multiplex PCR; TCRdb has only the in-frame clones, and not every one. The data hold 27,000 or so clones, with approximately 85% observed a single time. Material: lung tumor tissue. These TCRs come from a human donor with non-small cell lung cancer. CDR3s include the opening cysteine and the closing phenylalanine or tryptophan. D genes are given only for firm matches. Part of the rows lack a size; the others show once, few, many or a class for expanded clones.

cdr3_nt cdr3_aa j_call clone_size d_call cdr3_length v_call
TGTGCCAGCAGCGGGGCCGGTCGCTATGGCTACACCTTC CASSGAGRYGYTF TRBJ1-2 . . 13 TRBV11-3
TGTGCCAGCAGGGCCGGGACAGGGCGAATTGCAACTAATGAAAAACTGTTTTTT CASRAGTGRIATNEKLFF TRBJ1-4 . TRBD1 18 TRBV7-9
TGTGCCAGCAGCAGGGACACCAGCTATGGCTACACCTTC CASSRDTSYGYTF TRBJ1-2 . . 13 TRBV9
TGTGCCAGCAGCGTAGTGGGGGGAACCGTTGAAGCTTTCTTT CASSVVGGTVEAFF TRBJ1-1 . . 14 TRBV9
TGTGCCAGCAGCTTGGACCAGTGGGACGAGCAGTACTTC CASSLDQWDEQYF TRBJ2-7 . . 13 TRBV5-4
TGTGCCAGCAGTTTAACAGAAATGAACACTGAAGCTTTCTTT CASSLTEMNTEAFF TRBJ1-1 . . 14 TRBV27
TGTGCCAGCAGCCAAGAAGCCCGGGGGACAGATACGCAGTATTTT CASSQEARGTDTQYF TRBJ2-3 . . 15 TRBV4-2
TGTGCCAGCTCTCCGATTGTTAATGAGCAGTTCTTC CASSPIVNEQFF TRBJ2-1 . . 12 TRBV18
TGCGCCAGCAGCTTGGGAGGGCCCAACACTGAAGCTTTCTTT CASSLGGPNTEAFF TRBJ1-1 once . 14 TRBV5-1
TGCAGCGTATTAAGGGGCAGGGTGGCAGAGACCCAGTACTTC CSVLRGRVAETQYF TRBJ2-5 . . 14 TRBV29-1
TGTGCCAGCTCACCAGAACAAAACACCGGGGAGCTGTTTTTT CASSPEQNTGELFF TRBJ2-2 . . 14 TRBV18
TGTGCCAGCAGCCAAGATCTTATGCAGGGGTATGGCTACACCTTC CASSQDLMQGYGYTF TRBJ1-2 . . 15 TRBV14
TGTGCCAGCAGTGAACCCCCCAGGAGTCCCTACGAGCAGTACTTC CASSEPPRSPYEQYF TRBJ2-7 . . 15 TRBV6-1
TGCGCCAGCAGACCTACAGGAAACTCCTATAATTCACCCCTCCACTTT CASRPTGNSYNSPLHF TRBJ1-6 . . 16 TRBV5-1
TGTGCCAGCACTGGGACAGGGTACACCTACGAGCAGTACTTC CASTGTGYTYEQYF TRBJ2-7 . TRBD1 14 TRBV6-6
TGTGCCTGGAGTGTAGGGGCAAGGACCGGGGAGCTGTTTTTT CAWSVGARTGELFF TRBJ2-2 . . 14 TRBV30
TGCGCCAGCAGCCAAGTCCTGGGTGGTTCACCCCTCCACTTT CASSQVLGGSPLHF TRBJ1-6 . . 14 TRBV4-3
TGTGCCAGCAGCCCCGCTAGCGGGGTTAGCACAGATACGCAGTATTTT CASSPASGVSTDTQYF TRBJ2-3 . TRBD2 16 TRBV9
TGTGCCAGCTCACTCCGGGACGAGAATTCACCCCTCCACTTT CASSLRDENSPLHF TRBJ1-6 few . 14 TRBV18
TGCGCCAGCAGCCCCCTTAGGGGGGGAAGTTACGAGCAGTACTTC CASSPLRGGSYEQYF TRBJ2-7 . . 15 TRBV4-3
TGTGCCAGCAGTTTATCAGGGACCTACGAGCAGTACTTC CASSLSGTYEQYF TRBJ2-7 few . 13 TRBV28
TGTGCCAGCAGTCCCGCTTGGCAGGGTCGTAATTCACCCCTCCACTTT CASSPAWQGRNSPLHF TRBJ1-6 . . 16 TRBV5-6
TGTGCCAGCAAGCAGGGAGATACGCAGTATTTT CASKQGDTQYF TRBJ2-3 once . 11 TRBV6-1
TGTGCCACCAGCAGAGAAGGAAGGGGCAATCAGCCCCAGCATTTT CATSREGRGNQPQHF TRBJ1-5 . . 15 TRBV15
TGTGCCAGCAGGGCTAGCGGGGGGTCGAACACCGGGGAGCTGTTTTTT CASRASGGSNTGELFF TRBJ2-2 once TRBD2 16 TRBV6-6
TGCGCCAGCAGCTTCGCAGGGGATGGCTACACCTTC CASSFAGDGYTF TRBJ1-2 . . 12 TRBV5-1
TGTGCCGTGCTGTCTTCAAGAGAGCAGTTCTTC CAVLSSREQFF TRBJ2-1 once . 11 TRBV10-3
TGCAGTGCTAGAAATGACTACGAGCAGTACTTC CSARNDYEQYF TRBJ2-7 . . 11 TRBV20-1
TGTGCCAGCAGCCGGGCACTAGCCCAAGAGACCCAGTACTTC CASSRALAQETQYF TRBJ2-5 . . 14 TRBV5-7
TGTGCCAGCAGCTTACAACAGGGGGCAGTCGGGACCCAGTACTTC CASSLQQGAVGTQYF TRBJ2-5 once TRBD1 15 TRBV7-2
TGTGCCAGCAGTCACGGGCGGGGACACGGGGAGCTGTTTTTT CASSHGRGHGELFF TRBJ2-2 . . 14 TRBV6-6
TGTGCCAGCAGCAGAGGGGGGAGGTCCAATGAGCAGTTCTTC CASSRGGRSNEQFF TRBJ2-1 . . 14 TRBV9
TGTGCCAGCAGTGACGGGGGACAGGGGGACACTGAAGCTTTCTTT CASSDGGQGDTEAFF TRBJ1-1 . TRBD1 15 TRBV6-1
TGCGCCAGCAGCCAAGAACAAACTGGGTGGACAGGGGGCAGGTCTGGCGGCTACACCTTC CASSQEQTGWTGGRSGGYTF TRBJ1-2 . TRBD1 20 TRBV4-3
TGTGCCAGCAGCCTCGTAGCGGGGGGGGGCACAGATACGCAGTATTTT CASSLVAGGGTDTQYF TRBJ2-3 . TRBD2 16 TRBV4-2
TGTGCCAGCACTCCAACTTGGACAGGAGGTTCTACCTATGGCTACACCTTC CASTPTWTGGSTYGYTF TRBJ1-2 . TRBD1 17 TRBV6-4
TGTGCCAGTCGGACGGAGAATGAAAAACTGTTTTTT CASRTENEKLFF TRBJ1-4 . . 12 TRBV19
TGTGCCAGCAGTCTTACCACAGGGGGCAATCAGCCCCAGCATTTT CASSLTTGGNQPQHF TRBJ1-5 once TRBD1 15 TRBV27
TGTGCCAGCAGTTTTGGGCTGAACACTGAAGCTTTCTTT CASSFGLNTEAFF TRBJ1-1 . . 13 TRBV27
TGTGCCAGCAGTTACCTTAATTCACCCCTCCACTTT CASSYLNSPLHF TRBJ1-6 . . 12 TRBV6-5
TGTGCCAGCAGTTCCCCGGGGGCGGGGGAAAACGAGCAGTACTTC CASSSPGAGENEQYF TRBJ2-7 . . 15 TRBV27
TGTGCCAGCAGTTTAAGACCCTGGGACACTGAAGCTTTCTTT CASSLRPWDTEAFF TRBJ1-1 . . 14 TRBV28
TGCGCCAGCAGCCAAGAGGTGGACAGGGGGCGTCGGGGCACTGAAGCTTTCTTT CASSQEVDRGRRGTEAFF TRBJ1-1 . TRBD1 18 TRBV4-3
TGCGCCAGCAGCCGGGGACAGGTTGGTAACTACGAGCAGTACTTC CASSRGQVGNYEQYF TRBJ2-7 . TRBD1 15 TRBV4-3
TGTGCCAGCAGCAGCGGGACAGGGAACACTGAAGCTTTCTTT CASSSGTGNTEAFF TRBJ1-1 . TRBD1 14 TRBV5-4
TGTGCCAGCAGCCTCCGGGACGGGGAGACCCAGTACTTC CASSLRDGETQYF TRBJ2-5 . . 13 TRBV7-2
TGTGCCATCAGGTCGGGCAATCAGCCCCAGCATTTT CAIRSGNQPQHF TRBJ1-5 . . 12 TRBV10-3
TGTGCCAGCAGCTTAGGGCAACAGGGGGATCAGCCCCAGCATTTT CASSLGQQGDQPQHF TRBJ1-5 . TRBD1 15 TRBV7-2
TGTGCCTGGCTTCGGGCAGGGGCGGGGTACAATGAGCAGTTCTTC CAWLRAGAGYNEQFF TRBJ2-1 . . 15 TRBV30
TGCGCCAGCAGCTTGGGTCAGGGCGCGCCCACAGATACGCAGTATTTT CASSLGQGAPTDTQYF TRBJ2-3 . . 16 TRBV5-1